This T cell receptor beta chain derives from a study of T cell responses to AZD1222 COVID-19 vaccine. V lost 5 bases, J lost 8 bases, and 10 bases lay in between. The CDR3 is 12 amino acids. CDR1 and CDR2 from the germline V gene are SEHNR and FQNEAQ (reference sequence). Whole-study findings and limits: The donor cohort was predominantly white British with a female majority, and clonal diversity may have been underestimated. Researchers report vaccine-associated CD4 TCRs spanning spike, with dominance at 160-218 and 743-854.

Comment on this clone: The antigen is undetermined.

Some clones are missing from TCRdb's copy, which holds only in-frame ones; the method was immunoSEQ multiplex PCR. The sample has 66,000 or so clones, roughly 78% seen once. The material was peripheral blood, obtained on day 0 of MenACWY control vaccination. This sequence was found in an adult in good health. The chain employs TRBV7-9 and TRBJ2-1, with D unresolved. The CDR3 protein is CASSVGGYEQFF. CDR3 DNA: TGTGCCAGCAGCGTCGGTGGGTATGAGCAGTTCTTC.